This T cell receptor (beta chain) was identified during a study of cytomegalovirus exposure and HLA in healthy donors. Study summary: From donors who were HLA-typed, an early data release held 65 million to 85 million unique TCRs.

This CDR3 spans 15 amino acids. The V gene end was trimmed by 6 bases and the J gene end by 6 bases; junction bases not matched to a gene: 13. Germline CDR1 is MNHEY and CDR2 is SVGAGI. PCR involved 60 Vbeta and 13 Jbeta primers. Only in-frame clones appear in the TCRdb table, and some are missing; sequencing was by immunoSEQ multiplex PCR. The sample includes about 130,000 clones, 75% to 85% seen only once; the top ten take 4%. This clone was counted only a few times. The rearrangement links TRBV6-5 to TRBJ2-7, with 8 bases matching TRBD2. The TCR sequence derives from a woman in her forties in good health and CMV-seronegative. Sequenced sample: PBMCs. CDR3 DNA: TGTGCCAGCAGACCAACTAGCGGCCGATCGGGCGAGCAGTACTTC. Translated: CASRPTSGRSGEQYF.